These T cell receptor beta chains were read from a single sample in a study of regulatory T cells in long-lasting Graves disease. In TCRdb, the multiplex PCR reads were re-called with MiXCR into one record per CDR3 protein. The sample holds around 400,000 distinct CDR3 sequences, over 14% seen once. These data are also associated with another study on T cells in Graves' hyperthyroidism and ophthalmopathy.

Sequenced here: peripheral blood mononuclear cells (PBMCs), sampled at new diagnosis, from a patient treated with antithyroid drugs. These receptor sequences come from a woman in her 40s with Graves disease. Both conserved end residues are part of each CDR3. The D gene is left open where the match is weak. For some rows the clone size is stated as once, few or many, or as a class when expanded; others skip it.

>TRBD2|TRBV5-4|TRBJ2-1|few
CASSIGTKTYNEQFF
TGTGCCAGCAGCATCGGGACTAAGACCTACAATGAGCAGTTCTTC
>TRBD2|TRBV25-1|TRBJ2-3|few
CASSEWTSGNTDTQYF
TGTGCCAGCAGTGAATGGACTAGCGGAAACACAGATACGCAGTATTTT
>.|TRBV12-3/TRBV12-4|TRBJ2-5|few
CASSFSGWGRQETQYF
TGTGCCAGCAGTTTCTCAGGCTGGGGACGGCAAGAGACCCAGTACTTC
>TRBD2|TRBV28|TRBJ2-2|many
CASSWTSDQTGELFF
TGTGCCAGCAGTTGGACTAGCGATCAGACCGGGGAGCTGTTTTTT
>TRBD2|TRBV4-1|TRBJ2-2|.
CASSQDELAGTSGTGELFF
TGCGCCAGCAGCCAAGATGAACTAGCGGGGACCTCGGGCACCGGGGAGCTGTTTTTT
>TRBD1|TRBV6-2/TRBV6-3|TRBJ2-3|many
CASSYDGTGDTDTQYF
TGTGCCAGCAGTTACGACGGGACAGGGGACACAGATACGCAGTATTTT
>.|TRBV2|TRBJ2-1|many
CASSGLTGVNEQFF
TGTGCCAGCAGTGGGCTTACAGGTGTGAATGAGCAGTTCTTC
>.|TRBV5-6|TRBJ2-5|few
CASSLSSGGQETQYF
TGTGCCAGCAGCTTGTCGTCAGGGGGGCAAGAGACCCAGTACTTC
>.|TRBV6-2/TRBV6-3|TRBJ2-5|.
CATRLQGSETQYF
TGTGCCACCAGGTTACAGGGTTCGGAGACCCAGTACTTC
>TRBD2|TRBV12-3/TRBV12-4|TRBJ2-2|many
CASSLGLAGEYSGELFF
TGTGCCAGCAGTTTGGGACTAGCGGGAGAGTATTCCGGGGAGCTGTTTTTT
>.|TRBV5-1|TRBJ2-7|.
CASSLPPTYEQYF
TGCGCCAGCAGCTTACCTCCCACCTACGAGCAGTACTTC
>TRBD2|TRBV4-1|TRBJ2-5|many
CASSRVAGSSETQYF
TGCGCCAGCAGCCGGGTAGCGGGAAGTAGTGAGACCCAGTACTTC
>.|TRBV12-5|TRBJ2-7|.
CASGSDTNLSYEQYF
TGTGCTAGTGGTTCCGACACCAACCTCTCCTACGAGCAGTACTTC
>.|TRBV28|TRBJ2-7|many
CASSSFPAGDDEQYF
TGTGCCAGCAGTTCGTTTCCGGCAGGCGATGACGAGCAGTACTTC
>.|TRBV7-6|TRBJ2-3|few
CASSHAGGGTDTQYF
TGTGCCAGCAGCCACGCAGGGGGAGGGACAGATACGCAGTATTTT
>.|TRBV14|TRBJ2-6|many
CASSQGGLVDYSGANVLTF
TGTGCCAGCAGCCAAGGAGGCTTGGTGGACTACTCTGGGGCCAACGTCCTGACTTTC
>.|TRBV5-5|TRBJ1-6|.
CASSSQTRLLGDGSPLHF
TGTGCCAGCAGCTCACAGACCCGGCTCCTGGGGGATGGGTCACCCCTCCACTTT
>TRBD1|TRBV20-1|TRBJ2-7|.
CSARDMGTGFYEQYF
TGCAGTGCTAGAGATATGGGGACAGGGTTCTACGAGCAGTACTTC
>.|TRBV20-1|TRBJ2-3|many
CSVSGDGVTDTQYF
TGCAGTGTTTCGGGAGATGGGGTCACAGATACGCAGTATTTT
>.|TRBV20-1|TRBJ2-7|few
CSAWVVGGEDEQYF
TGCAGTGCTTGGGTTGTGGGGGGCGAGGACGAGCAGTACTTC
>.|TRBV5-6|TRBJ1-5|few
CASSPRAGQPQHF
TGTGCCAGCAGCCCCAGGGCTGGTCAGCCCCAGCATTTT
>TRBD2|TRBV2|TRBJ2-1|few
CASSESSGRAGEQFF
TGTGCCAGCAGTGAAAGTAGCGGGAGGGCGGGTGAGCAGTTCTTC
>TRBD2|TRBV5-1|TRBJ2-1|few
CASRYILAGEDNEQFF
TGCGCCAGCAGGTACATCCTAGCGGGAGAGGACAATGAGCAGTTCTTC
>TRBD1|TRBV27|TRBJ2-4|many
CASSLQGAIGNIQYF
TGTGCCAGCAGCCTTCAGGGGGCGATCGGAAACATTCAGTACTTC